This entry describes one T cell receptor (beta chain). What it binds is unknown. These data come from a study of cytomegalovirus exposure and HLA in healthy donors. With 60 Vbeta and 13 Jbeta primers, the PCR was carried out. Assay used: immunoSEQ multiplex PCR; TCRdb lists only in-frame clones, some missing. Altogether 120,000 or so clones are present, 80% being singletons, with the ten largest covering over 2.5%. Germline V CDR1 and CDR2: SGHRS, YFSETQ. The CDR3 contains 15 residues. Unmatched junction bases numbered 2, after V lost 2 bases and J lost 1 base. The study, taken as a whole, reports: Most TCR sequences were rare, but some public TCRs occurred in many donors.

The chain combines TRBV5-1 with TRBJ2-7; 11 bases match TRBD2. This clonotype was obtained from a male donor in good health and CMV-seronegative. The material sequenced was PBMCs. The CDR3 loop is CASSFGLAGSYEQYF. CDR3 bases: TGCGCCAGCAGCTTCGGACTAGCGGGTTCCTACGAGCAGTACTTC. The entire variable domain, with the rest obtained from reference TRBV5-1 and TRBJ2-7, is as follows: KAGVTQTPRYLIKTRGQQVTLSCSPISGHRSVSWYQQTPGQGLQFLFEYFSETQRNKGNFPGRFSGRQFSNSRSEMNVSTLELGDSALYLCASSFGLAGSYEQYFGPGTRLTVT.